This T cell receptor beta chain was sequenced for a study of blood T cell repertoires in COVID-19 (dated by TCRdb to 2020 to 2021). Describing the broader study: Collaborator samples came from the United States, Italy and Spain and covered acute and convalescent phases of COVID-19. The prospective study material was composed of cDNA or gDNA derived from T cells, B-cell-depleted T cells, or PBMCs. The dataset comprised deeply sampled blood TCRbeta repertoires from subjects exposed to, actively infected with, or recovered from COVID-19. The repertoires were made available in a free public database intended to serve as a resource for research on the immune response to SARS-CoV-2. Samples came from the ongoing ImmuneRACE study (first 160 participants) plus 1,254 subjects from 6 global collaborators. The sample metadata nearly always contained a de-identified subject ID, COVID-19 status, age in years and sex. Where available, HLA class I and class II types were obtained from metadata supplied by the sample provider rather than from assay-based typing. Overall study results and their limits: Clinical and demographic metadata were provided uncurated, with the amount varying by source and participant.

From a lookup of the germline V gene, CDR1 and CDR2 are SGHRS and YFSETQ. V is shortened by 4 bases, J by 5 bases, and the region joining them spans 24 bases. Its CDR3 holds 18 amino acids, cysteine through phenylalanine. Only the CDR3 region is kept as DNA, spanning 54 bases read in frame from base 1. A remark on this clone: Its antigen is unknown. No base qualities exist here, and no much larger clone lies one base off it.

Enrolling through a virtual design, the prospective study's participants ranged in age from roughly 18 to 90 years and lived across about two dozen United States geographic areas. In the prospective study, cohorts were assigned on the basis of participant-reported clinical history obtained from a screening survey and a study questionnaire. For ImmuneRACE Cohort 3, a participant was defined as recovered based on two consecutive negative NP/OP PCR tests, clearance by a healthcare professional, or resolution of symptoms. Mobile phlebotomists in the prospective study collected whole blood, serum and a nasopharyngeal or oropharyngeal swab from every participant. Prospective study participants could optionally give additional blood draws and questionnaires over an approximately 2-month period. Blood samples from the prospective study were shipped frozen or at room temperature prior to DNA extraction.

TCRbeta CDR3 regions were amplified from genomic DNA by means of the immunoSEQ Assay, a bias-controlled multiplex PCR. On the authors' methods: The number of nucleated cells in each sample was estimated from the amplification of reference gene primers within the assay. To quantify the absolute abundance of each unique TCRbeta CDR3 rearrangement, sequence reads were collapsed and filtered. For each sample, productive Simpson clonality was calculated as the square root of Simpson's diversity index across productive rearrangements. The table was pulled from immuneACCESS by TCRdb, which kept in-frame rearrangements only. Such tables lose some clones; where checked, under half of the loss comes from unresolved V genes, and the rest has no known cause. That table is the source of V, J and clone size, and D and trimming were worked out from the DNA. This sample gives around 200,000 clones in total; about 81% of them show up just once. About 9% of the sample is in the top ten clones.

The sequenced sample was PBMCs or T cells enriched from blood (not recorded which). The sequence was collected from a man in his forties who had recovered from COVID-19. The sequence joins TRBV5-1 to TRBJ2-2; possibly the D gene is TRBD1, per 6 matching bases. Read as DNA, the sequence is TGCGCCAGCAGCCTATCTCCAGTCAGGGGTGTGACGACCGGGGAGCTGTTTTTT. This translates into CASSLSPVRGVTTGELFF. With the rest looked up from the reference TRBV5-1 and TRBJ2-2 genes rather than sequenced, the full variable domain is KAGVTQTPRYLIKTRGQQVTLSCSPISGHRSVSWYQQTPGQGLQFLFEYFSETQRNKGNFPGRFSGRQFSNSRSEMNVSTLELGDSALYLCASSLSPVRGVTTGELFFGEGSRLTVL.